A selection of T cell receptor beta chains follows, all from one sample in a study of T cells in Graves' hyperthyroidism and ophthalmopathy. TCRdb re-called the multiplex PCR reads with MiXCR, one entry per CDR3 protein. The repertoire has about 300,000 distinct CDR3 sequences, roughly 20% of them found once; the top ten carry about 40%. Material: blood. All receptors come from a man aged 50-59 years with Graves' ophthalmopathy. Both conserved end residues are part of each CDR3. Each record gives: J gene, D gene, V gene, clone size, CDR3 DNA, CDR3 protein. The D gene is left open where the match is weak. Size values are once, few and many counts, or a class for expanded clones, and some rows have none.

>TRBJ2-3|TRBD2|TRBV7-3|many
TGTGCCAGCAGCTTAACAGGGGAGGGGCTAGATACGCAGTATTTT
CASSLTGEGLDTQYF
>TRBJ2-7|-|TRBV29-1|many
TGCAGCGTTGAATCACACTCCTACGAGCAGTACTTC
CSVESHSYEQYF
>TRBJ2-7|-|TRBV20-1|-
TGCAGTGCTAGAGATCACCGGGAGCCTACCCACGAGCAGTACTTC
CSARDHREPTHEQYF
>TRBJ1-1|-|TRBV20-1|many
TGCAGTGCTAGAGAGGCCGGGGGAGGTCACACTGAAGCTTTCTTT
CSAREAGGGHTEAFF
>TRBJ2-3|TRBD1|TRBV7-9|-
TGTGCCAGCAGCCCCATCCCTGGACAGGGTTTTCCAGATACGCAGTATTTT
CASSPIPGQGFPDTQYF
>TRBJ1-5|-|TRBV6-2/TRBV6-3|few
TGTGCCAGCAGGAACCAGGGAGTCGGGAATCAGCCCCAGCATTTT
CASRNQGVGNQPQHF
>TRBJ1-3|TRBD1|TRBV6-6|-
TGTGCCAGCAGTTACTCGCCGCAGGGGGCTGGAAACACCATATATTTT
CASSYSPQGAGNTIYF
>TRBJ2-7|TRBD2|TRBV7-8|many
TGTGCCAGCAGCTTAGAGGGCGGGAGCTACGAGCAGTACTTC
CASSLEGGSYEQYF
>TRBJ1-5|-|TRBV2|many
TGTGCCAGCAGTCGGAGGGGACAACCCAATCAGCCCCAGCATTTT
CASSRRGQPNQPQHF
>TRBJ2-1|-|TRBV30|-
TGTGCCTGGAGTTCCGAGCAGCGGGAGCAGTTCTTC
CAWSSEQREQFF
>TRBJ1-5|-|TRBV11-2|many
TGTGCCAGCAGCTTAGGTGATAGATCGCCCCAGCATTTT
CASSLGDRSPQHF
>TRBJ1-1|TRBD1|TRBV2|many
TGTGCCAGCAGTAAAAGGGGACAGGGAACAAGCGAAGCTTTCTTT
CASSKRGQGTSEAFF
>TRBJ1-4|-|TRBV6-2/TRBV6-3|-
TGTGCCAGCAGTCCGGCCGGGGGGGAAAATGAAAAACTGTTTTTT
CASSPAGGENEKLFF
>TRBJ2-3|TRBD1|TRBV5-1|-
TGCGCCAGCAGCTGGTCCGGACAGGCCACAGATACGCAGTATTTT
CASSWSGQATDTQYF
>TRBJ1-1|TRBD1|TRBV5-5|many
TGTGCCAGCAGCTTGTCCGCAGGGGGTAACACTGAAGCTTTCTTT
CASSLSAGGNTEAFF
>TRBJ1-6|-|TRBV12-3/TRBV12-4|few
TGTGCCAGCAGACAAGCCGGGACGCCTAATTCACCCCTCCACTTT
CASRQAGTPNSPLHF
>TRBJ2-7|-|TRBV11-2|few
TGTGCCAGCAGCTTAGCCCGGGGCACTTACCCCTACGAGCAGTACTTC
CASSLARGTYPYEQYF
>TRBJ2-2|TRBD2|TRBV9|few
TGTGCCAGCAGCGCGGGAAGCGGGAGGGCCGGAACCGGGGAGCTGTTTTTT
CASSAGSGRAGTGELFF
>TRBJ2-2|TRBD2|TRBV7-2|few
TGTGCCAGCAGCCGGAGCGGGGTGAACACCGGGGAGCTGTTTTTT
CASSRSGVNTGELFF
>TRBJ2-2|TRBD1|TRBV2|-
TGTGCCAGCAGAGAGACAGGGGGCGCGATCACCGGGGAGCTGTTTTTT
CASRETGGAITGELFF
>TRBJ2-3|TRBD1|TRBV2|many
TGTGCCAGCGGGACAGCCACAGATACGCAGTATTTT
CASGTATDTQYF
>TRBJ2-5|-|TRBV3-1|many
TGTGCCAGCAGCCAAGTCCAGGAGTGGGGGACCCAGTACTTC
CASSQVQEWGTQYF
>TRBJ1-6|-|TRBV6-1|-
TGTGCCAGCAGAACACAGCTGTCTCATAATTCACCCCTCCACTTT
CASRTQLSHNSPLHF
>TRBJ2-7|TRBD2|TRBV7-3|many
TGTGCCAGCAGCATACTCCGGGGGGACTGCCGCCTGGGCTACGAGCAGTACTTC
CASSILRGDCRLGYEQYF
>TRBJ2-1|-|TRBV6-1|many
TGTGCCAGCAGTCAAACTAGCGCATCAGGGGTGGGGCAGTTCTTC
CASSQTSASGVGQFF
>TRBJ2-7|TRBD2|TRBV28|-
TGTGCCAGCAAAAACGGGGGGGTCTACGAGCAGTACTTC
CASKNGGVYEQYF
>TRBJ2-6|TRBD1|TRBV27|-
TGTGCCAGCAGTTCCGGGACAGGGGAAGTCTTCTCTGGGGCCAACGTCCTGACTTTC
CASSSGTGEVFSGANVLTF
>TRBJ1-1|TRBD1|TRBV5-1|few
TGCGCCACCAAGGCCGGACAGGAGACCACTGAAGCTTTCTTT
CATKAGQETTEAFF
>TRBJ2-2|-|TRBV7-2|many
TGTGCCAGCAGCTTATTCACGGGAGCGGGCACCGGGGAGCTGTTTTTT
CASSLFTGAGTGELFF
>TRBJ2-7|TRBD2|TRBV20-1|-
TGCAGTGCGCGGGGGGCGCAGACTGGGTTGGCCGAGCAGTACTTC
CSARGAQTGLAEQYF
>TRBJ1-6|-|TRBV28|many
TGTGCCAGCCGTGCTACTGAGGTTAATTCACCCCTCCACTTT
CASRATEVNSPLHF
>TRBJ2-2|-|TRBV6-1|few
TGTGCCAGCAGTGCGATAGGGGATACCGGGGAGCTGTTTTTT
CASSAIGDTGELFF
>TRBJ2-1|-|TRBV9|many
TGTGCCAGCAGCGTAGGAATTAGCGGTAATGAGCAGTTCTTC
CASSVGISGNEQFF
>TRBJ2-3|TRBD1|TRBV20-1|few
TGCAGTGCTTCGGGACAGGAAGTGGTAGATACGCAGTATTTT
CSASGQEVVDTQYF
>TRBJ2-7|TRBD1|TRBV6-6|many
TGTGCCAGCAGTTACCCCCTCGGACAGGGCGGCTACGAGCAGTACTTC
CASSYPLGQGGYEQYF
>TRBJ1-4|TRBD1|TRBV4-2|few
TGTGCCAGCAGCCAAGACAGGGGGGCCAATGAAAAACTGTTTTTT
CASSQDRGANEKLFF
>TRBJ2-7|-|TRBV11-2|many
TGTGCCAGCAGCTCAACAAGAGATTACCTACGAGAGCAGTACTTC
CASSSTRDYLREQYF
>TRBJ1-5|-|TRBV24-1|few
TGTGCCACCAGTGACCCCAGACCTGCCACAGATACGCAGCATTTT
CATSDPRPATDTQHF
>TRBJ2-5|TRBD2|TRBV2|many
TGTGCCAGCAGTGCTGGACTAGTCATGGAGACCCAGTACTTC
CASSAGLVMETQYF
>TRBJ2-5|TRBD2|TRBV20-1|few
TGCAGTGCCAGGACTAGCGGGAGGAAAGAGACCCAGTACTTC
CSARTSGRKETQYF
>TRBJ2-1|-|TRBV2|many
TGTGCCAGCATTGAGACTCCTAGCTCCTACAATGAGCAGTTCTTC
CASIETPSSYNEQFF
>TRBJ2-5|TRBD1|TRBV28|few
TGTGCCAGCATTACACCCGGGACAGCACAAGAGACCCAGTACTTC
CASITPGTAQETQYF
>TRBJ2-7|-|TRBV13|many
TGTGCCAGCAGCTTAAGAGGGAGCGCCTACGAGCAGTACTTC
CASSLRGSAYEQYF
>TRBJ1-6|TRBD1|TRBV27|-
TGTGCCAGCAGTTCGACAGGGCATGTGTCACCCCTCCACTTT
CASSSTGHVSPLHF
>TRBJ2-7|TRBD2|TRBV12-3/TRBV12-4|many
TGTGCCAGCAGCCCTGGAGCGGGAGGATCCTACGAGCAGTACTTC
CASSPGAGGSYEQYF
>TRBJ1-1|-|TRBV7-9|few
TGTGCCAGCAGCTTAGCACAACGGGTAAACACTGAAGCTTTCTTT
CASSLAQRVNTEAFF
>TRBJ2-1|-|TRBV3-1|many
TGTGCCAGCAGCCCTTCCGCGGTGCAGCCGTGGTTCTACAATGAGCAGTTCTTC
CASSPSAVQPWFYNEQFF
>TRBJ2-1|TRBD2|TRBV5-1|-
TGCGCCAGCAGTGGGGGGGTGAGTTACAATGAGCAGTTCTTC
CASSGGVSYNEQFF
>TRBJ1-2|-|TRBV9|few
TGTGCCAGCAGCCCCCACGGCCCCTATAACTATGGCTACACCTTC
CASSPHGPYNYGYTF
>TRBJ2-7|-|TRBV27|few
TGTGCCAAGGGGACCGGCCTTTACGAGCAGTACTTC
CAKGTGLYEQYF
>TRBJ2-5|-|TRBV29-1|-
TGCAGCGTTGAGGACGGCGAGGGCGACAGAGAGACCCAGTACTTC
CSVEDGEGDRETQYF
>TRBJ1-3|-|TRBV9|-
TGTGCCAGCACTCCCGGCAGCTCTGGAAACACCATATATTTT
CASTPGSSGNTIYF
>TRBJ2-7|TRBD2|TRBV11-2|many
TGTGCCAGCAGTTCTGCGGGGGTTTACGAGCAGTACTTC
CASSSAGVYEQYF
>TRBJ2-1|TRBD2|TRBV7-6|-
TGTGCCAGCAGCCAGACTAGCGGAGCTAGCTCCTACAATGAGCAGTTCTTC
CASSQTSGASSYNEQFF
>TRBJ1-1|-|TRBV20-1|many
TGCAGTGCTAGGGGGACGGACCGAGGGGACACTGAAGCTTTCTTT
CSARGTDRGDTEAFF